This is a list of T cell receptor beta chains from one sample in a study of blood T cell repertoires in COVID-19. Assay: immunoSEQ multiplex PCR; the TCRdb copy retains only in-frame clones and omits some. In the table there are around 200,000 clones, 80% to 90% of which are singletons. Sequencing was performed on peripheral blood. The receptors stem from a man aged 45-65 years with acute or convalescent COVID-19. Both conserved end residues are trimmed from each CDR3.

V: TRBV6-6
J: TRBJ1-2
CDR3: ATFDQGGFFGYT

V: TRBV6-1
J: TRBJ1-2
CDR3: ASSEPEGYGYT

V: TRBV5-1
J: TRBJ1-2
CDR3: ASSRTGGLYGYT

V: TRBV10-3
J: TRBJ1-5
CDR3: AISGQGSNQPQH

V: TRBV7-9
J: TRBJ2-3
CDR3: ASSLEVVLDTQY

V: TRBV14
J: TRBJ2-7
CDR3: ASSQAPTVTYEQY

V: TRBV12-3/TRBV12-4
J: TRBJ1-2
CDR3: ASRQGEGGYT

V: TRBV7-9
J: TRBJ1-2
CDR3: ASSFGAGGSYGYT

V: TRBV7-8
J: TRBJ2-1
CDR3: ASSLGRGRNNEQF

V: TRBV29-1
J: TRBJ1-1
CDR3: SVGFGTGGIATEAF

V: TRBV2
J: TRBJ2-5
CDR3: ASSARRGPPETQY

V: TRBV29-1
J: TRBJ2-2
CDR3: SVGAPGQIITGELF

V: TRBV2
J: TRBJ1-6
CDR3: ASSEEALWGNSPLH

V: TRBV10-2
J: TRBJ1-2
CDR3: ASSSGTGLLYGYT

V: TRBV19
J: TRBJ1-5
CDR3: ASRAPGQGFNQPQH

V: TRBV12-3/TRBV12-4
J: TRBJ2-5
CDR3: ASRPDRQETQY

V: TRBV19
J: TRBJ1-2
CDR3: ASSHRPHRDINYGYT

V: TRBV7-9
J: TRBJ1-2
CDR3: ASSPRQGAYGYT

V: TRBV27
J: TRBJ1-6
CDR3: ASSLGGVTGGGRNSPLH

V: TRBV20-1
J: TRBJ1-5
CDR3: SASQGRNDWPQH

V: TRBV12-3/TRBV12-4
J: TRBJ1-5
CDR3: ASRSGGYQPQH

V: TRBV7-9
J: TRBJ2-7
CDR3: ASSLGRGGIYEQY

V: TRBV19
J: TRBJ1-1
CDR3: ASGRMNTEAF

V: TRBV3-1/TRBV3-2
J: TRBJ1-6
CDR3: ASSPDREPLH

V: TRBV30
J: TRBJ2-2
CDR3: AAQGAMTGELF

V: TRBV30
J: TRBJ1-5
CDR3: AWSVFGVRQPQH

V: TRBV10-1
J: TRBJ2-4
CDR3: ASSDPGTKNIQY

V: TRBV18
J: TRBJ1-3
CDR3: ASSPGAGVSGNTIY

V: TRBV7-9
J: TRBJ1-1
CDR3: ASRLSGTENTEAF

V: TRBV10-2
J: TRBJ2-7
CDR3: ASSERPRDEQY

V: TRBV11-2
J: TRBJ1-2
CDR3: ASSLGEGYGYT

V: TRBV9
J: TRBJ2-1
CDR3: ASSRGPGSGNEQF

V: TRBV19
J: TRBJ1-2
CDR3: ASSPRDRGYGYT

V: TRBV20-1
J: TRBJ1-1
CDR3: SASGVRAF

V: TRBV7-2
J: TRBJ1-1
CDR3: ASSLLQGAGAF

V: TRBV10-2
J: TRBJ1-2
CDR3: ASSQRLAAGGYGYT

V: TRBV5-1
J: TRBJ2-3
CDR3: ASSLTPRTQSTDTQY

V: TRBV11-2
J: TRBJ1-3
CDR3: ASSLEVGGTGNTIY

V: TRBV19
J: TRBJ1-2
CDR3: ASSIDRTASYGYT

V: TRBV9
J: TRBJ1-2
CDR3: ASSAEGAPANYGYT

V: TRBV18
J: TRBJ1-3
CDR3: ASSPIPGSSGNTIY

V: TRBV5-4
J: TRBJ1-2
CDR3: ASSFPGGGEMDGYT

V: TRBV6-6
J: TRBJ2-1
CDR3: ASSYEAGDYNEQF

V: TRBV11-2
J: TRBJ1-2
CDR3: ASSLNGGANYGYT

V: TRBV23-1
J: TRBJ1-1
CDR3: ASRQGQGGTEAF

V: TRBV6-5
J: TRBJ1-1
CDR3: ASSPPGQEAF

V: TRBV23-1
J: TRBJ1-2
CDR3: ASFHGFILCGGYT

V: TRBV5-5
J: TRBJ1-3
CDR3: ASSLEGQGRNTIY

V: TRBV5-1
J: TRBJ2-5
CDR3: ASSQGTGPVETQY

V: TRBV7-9
J: TRBJ1-3
CDR3: ASSHRQGVDTIY

V: TRBV2
J: TRBJ2-7
CDR3: ASGRQGYEQY

V: TRBV6-1
J: TRBJ1-1
CDR3: ASSERRTAMNTEAF

V: TRBV27
J: TRBJ1-2
CDR3: ASSSSRDRATRT